A single sample is the source of the 9 T cell receptor beta chains below, sequenced in a study of cytomegalovirus exposure and HLA in healthy donors. Primers for the PCR totalled 60 Vbeta and 13 Jbeta. The protocol was immunoSEQ multiplex PCR, while the TCRdb copy is restricted to in-frame clones and leaves out a portion. Here the sample spans about 200,000 clones, 70% to 80% being singletons. The sample comprised PBMCs. These receptor sequences come from a middle-aged man in good health and CMV-seronegative.

This chain uses TRBV30 with TRBJ2-6; 11 nucleotides align to TRBD1. J lost 11 bases, V lost 1 base, and 4 bases had no gene match. The germline CDR1 and CDR2 sequences are GTSNPN and SVGIG (reference sequence). The CDR3 runs to 14 residues. The CDR3, as DNA: TGTGCCTGGAGTGCCGGGACAGGGGGATACGTCCTGACTTTC. Its protein is CAWSAGTGGYVLTF.

The chain employs TRBV5-1 and TRBJ2-2, with D unclear. CDR3 size: 13 residues. Germline loops: CDR1 SGHRS, CDR2 YFSETQ. V was shortened by 5 bases and J by 7 bases, with 12 bases between the two germline ends. Here the CDR3 DNA reads TGCGCCAGCAGTCGCGAACCGGGCGGGGAGCTGTTTTTT. This encodes CASSREPGGELFF. Full variable domain (missing parts from reference TRBV5-1 and TRBJ2-2): KAGVTQTPRYLIKTRGQQVTLSCSPISGHRSVSWYQQTPGQGLQFLFEYFSETQRNKGNFPGRFSGRQFSNSRSEMNVSTLELGDSALYLCASSREPGGELFFGEGSRLTVL.

With respect to this clone: Other nucleotide sequences in the sample specify the same CDR3. DNA for the CDR3: TGTGCCAGCTCACTAGCGGGAGGTTACAATGAGCAGTTCTTC. Residues: CASSLAGGYNEQFF. The chain couples TRBV7-8 to TRBJ2-1, with 12 nucleotides matching TRBD2. Per germline, CDR1 SGHVS and CDR2 FQNEAQ. V trimming: 8 bases; J trimming: 4 bases; junction bases outside the gene matches: 3. This CDR3 contains 14 residues.

Here the CDR3 reads CSASSRGPQHF. In DNA, the CDR3 is TGCAGTGCTAGCTCCCGGGGGCCCCAGCATTTT. The chain is built from TRBV20-1 and TRBJ1-5; D uncertain. The CDR3 spans 11 residues. Trimming left V 3 bases short and J 9 bases short, with 9 bases between. Germline V gives CDR1 DFQATT, CDR2 SNEGSKA (reference sequence).

This clone appeared once. The V call is TRBV7-6, the J call TRBJ2-1; TRBD2 matches at 14 bases. With 5 bases clipped from V and 4 bases from J, the junction kept 22 bases outside the gene matches. Germline V lookup: CDR1 SGHVS, CDR2 FNYEAQ. The CDR3 sequence is 22 residues long. The CDR3 is CASSPGTSGRGKTMGGYNEQFF. DNA for the CDR3: TGTGCCAGCAGCCCCGGGACTAGCGGGAGAGGTAAAACCATGGGTGGATACAATGAGCAGTTCTTC.

This clone was counted only a few times. This sequence joins TRBV2 and TRBJ2-7, with 7 positions matching TRBD1. Trimming cost V 5 bases and J 6 bases; bases outside gene matches: 10. The CDR3 runs to 14 residues. Germline-derived CDR1 and CDR2 are SNHLY and FYNNEI. The CDR3 nucleotides read TGTGCCAGCAGTTTCCAAGGGGGCGCGGGCGAGCAGTACTTC. Amino acids: CASSFQGGAGEQYF.

This rearrangement joins TRBV2 to TRBJ2-2; D remains ambiguous. Trimming removed 4 bases at V and 1 base at J, with 4 bases between. The CDR3 sequence is 13 residues long. Germline CDR1 and CDR2: SNHLY and FYNNEI. The CDR3 protein is CASSVQNTGELFF. The DNA of the CDR3 is TGTGCCAGCAGTGTCCAGAACACCGGGGAGCTGTTTTTT.

The CDR3 nucleotides read TGTGCCAGCAGCTCGGAGCGGGGGGGCCAGGCTGAGCAGTTCTTC. Translation: CASSSERGGQAEQFF. The rearrangement links TRBV7-3 to TRBJ2-1, with 10 bases that match TRBD2. This CDR3 spans 15 amino acids. The V and J ends lost 4 bases and 9 bases, in that order; junction bases with no gene match: 9. Germline V gene data show CDR1 as SGHTA and CDR2 as FQGTGA.

The V call is TRBV10-3, the J call TRBJ2-2; 9 bases line up with TRBD1. Unmatched junction bases numbered 2, after V lost 10 bases and J lost 5 bases. Germline CDR1 ENHRY, CDR2 SYGVKD. This CDR3 comprises 12 residues. The CDR3 nucleotides are TGTGCCACCGGACAGGGGACCGGGGAGCTGTTTTTT. Protein product: CATGQGTGELFF.